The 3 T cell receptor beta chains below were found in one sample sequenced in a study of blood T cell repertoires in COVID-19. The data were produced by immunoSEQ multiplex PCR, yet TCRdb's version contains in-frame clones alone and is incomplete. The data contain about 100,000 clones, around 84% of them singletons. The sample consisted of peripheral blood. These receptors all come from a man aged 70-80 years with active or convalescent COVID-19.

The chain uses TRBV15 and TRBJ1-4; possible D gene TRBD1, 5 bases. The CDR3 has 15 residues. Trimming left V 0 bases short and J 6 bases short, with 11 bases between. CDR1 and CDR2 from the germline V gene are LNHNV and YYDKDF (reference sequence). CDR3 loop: CATSRDQGRDEKLFF. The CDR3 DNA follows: TGTGCCACCAGCAGAGATCAGGGAAGGGATGAAAAACTGTTTTTT.

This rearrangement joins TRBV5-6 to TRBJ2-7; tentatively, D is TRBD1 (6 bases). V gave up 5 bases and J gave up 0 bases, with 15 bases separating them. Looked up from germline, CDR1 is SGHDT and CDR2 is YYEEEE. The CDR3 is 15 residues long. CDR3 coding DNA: TGTGCCAGCAGTTTCGGGACACAGAGCTCCTACGAGCAGTACTTC. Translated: CASSFGTQSSYEQYF.

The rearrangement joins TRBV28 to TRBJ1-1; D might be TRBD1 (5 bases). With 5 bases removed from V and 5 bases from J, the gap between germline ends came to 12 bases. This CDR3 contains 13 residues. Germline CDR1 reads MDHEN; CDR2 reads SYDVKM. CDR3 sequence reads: CASSQGSWTEAFF. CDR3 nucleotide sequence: TGTGCCAGCAGTCAGGGCAGTTGGACTGAAGCTTTCTTT.